One T cell receptor (beta chain) is described in this entry. Its antigen is not known. The source of the sample is a study of T-cell memory formation after mild COVID-19. Overall study results and limits: Mainly CM and EM harbored the contracting CD4+ clones; mainly EMRA harbored the CD8+ ones. The finding that pre-infection memory included some responding clones suggested that cross-reactive memory joined. Proof of SARS-CoV-2 specificity was absent for the second-wave clones that crested on day 37. Clones that contracted from day 15 to 85 were balanced CD4/CD8, while later expanders leaned CD4+.

CDR1 is SGHAT, CDR2 FQNNGV, per germline. CDR3 size: 16 residues. V dropped 1 base and J dropped 5 bases, with 16 bases sitting between them. MiXCR was run by TCRdb on the 5' RACE reads, yielding one entry per CDR3 protein. There are 400,000 to 500,000 distinct CDR3 sequences in the sample; about 19% occur only once, and 8.4% lies in the top ten. Sequenced input: PBMCs or a T cell subset sorted from them (not recorded which). This TCR was sampled from an adult woman who had mild COVID-19 (a few samples of this study predate the infection). Cell type and time point are not known. The J gene is TRBJ2-3, the V gene TRBV11-2; D may correspond to TRBD1 or TRBD2 (5 bases each). CDR3 sequence (DNA): TGTGCCAGCAGCTTAGTCTGGGGGAAGAAAATAGATACGCAGTATTTT. Translated: CASSLVWGKKIDTQYF.